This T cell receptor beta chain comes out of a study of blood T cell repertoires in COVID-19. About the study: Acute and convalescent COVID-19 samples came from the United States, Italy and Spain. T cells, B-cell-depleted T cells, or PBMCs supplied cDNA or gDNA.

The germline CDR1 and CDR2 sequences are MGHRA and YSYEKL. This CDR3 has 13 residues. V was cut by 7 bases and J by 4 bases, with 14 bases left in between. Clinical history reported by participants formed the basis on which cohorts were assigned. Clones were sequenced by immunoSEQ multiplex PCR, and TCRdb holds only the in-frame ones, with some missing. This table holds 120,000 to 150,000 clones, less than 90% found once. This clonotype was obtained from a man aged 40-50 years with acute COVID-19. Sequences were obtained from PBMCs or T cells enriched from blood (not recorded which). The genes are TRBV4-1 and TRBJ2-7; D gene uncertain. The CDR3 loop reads CASTRPTVYEQYF. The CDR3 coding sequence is TGCGCCAGCACCCGACCGACTGTTTACGAGCAGTACTTC.